Listed below are T cell receptor beta chains from one sample, sequenced in a study of T cell changes during pregnancy in multiple sclerosis. Libraries were prepared by immunoSEQ multiplex PCR; TCRdb keeps only in-frame clonotypes and omits some of them. The sample records fewer than 85,000 clones, 93% being singletons. Sequencing used peripheral blood, obtained in the second trimester of pregnancy. The receptors originated from a female donor with multiple sclerosis, enrolled in a pregnancy study. Both conserved end residues are part of each CDR3. A D gene is named only where the DNA matches it firmly. Clone size is not always given. Where it is, it says once, few, many or a class for expanded clones.

j_call: TRBJ1-4
d_call: TRBD1
clone_size: NA
v_call: TRBV7-6
cdr3_aa: CASSLGGQGGKLFF
cdr3_nt: TGTGCCAGCAGCTTAGGAGGACAGGGCGGAAAACTGTTTTTT

j_call: TRBJ1-4
d_call: TRBD1
clone_size: NA
v_call: TRBV9
cdr3_aa: CASSVDSRTGYEKLFF
cdr3_nt: TGTGCCAGCAGCGTAGATTCTCGGACAGGGTATGAAAAACTGTTTTTT

j_call: TRBJ1-5
d_call: TRBD1
clone_size: NA
v_call: TRBV2
cdr3_aa: CASSAGTAYNQPQHF
cdr3_nt: TGTGCCAGCAGTGCTGGGACAGCCTATAATCAGCCCCAGCATTTT

j_call: TRBJ1-2
d_call: NA
clone_size: NA
v_call: TRBV25-1
cdr3_aa: CASSGGVGLYGYTF
cdr3_nt: TGTGCCAGCAGTGGTGGAGTAGGTCTCTATGGCTACACCTTC

j_call: TRBJ1-5
d_call: NA
clone_size: NA
v_call: TRBV5-8
cdr3_aa: CASSFPGTRQPQHF
cdr3_nt: TGTGCCAGCAGCTTCCCAGGGACAAGGCAGCCCCAGCATTTT

j_call: TRBJ2-1
d_call: NA
clone_size: NA
v_call: TRBV9
cdr3_aa: CASNNPSRRVSEQFF
cdr3_nt: TGTGCCAGCAACAACCCTAGCCGCCGGGTGAGTGAGCAGTTCTTC

j_call: TRBJ1-5
d_call: NA
clone_size: NA
v_call: TRBV5-1
cdr3_aa: CASSLEAGGKDQPQHF
cdr3_nt: TGCGCCAGCAGCTTGGAAGCGGGAGGGAAGGATCAGCCCCAGCATTTT

j_call: TRBJ1-5
d_call: TRBD1
clone_size: NA
v_call: TRBV11-2
cdr3_aa: CASSSGQVNQPQHF
cdr3_nt: TGTGCCAGCAGCTCGGGACAGGTTAATCAGCCCCAGCATTTT

j_call: TRBJ1-1
d_call: NA
clone_size: few
v_call: TRBV15
cdr3_aa: CATSRGQGGEAFF
cdr3_nt: TGTGCCACCAGCAGAGGTCAGGGAGGTGAAGCTTTCTTT

j_call: TRBJ2-5
d_call: NA
clone_size: NA
v_call: TRBV27
cdr3_aa: CASRRQETQYF
cdr3_nt: TGTGCCAGCAGGCGTCAAGAGACCCAGTACTTC

j_call: TRBJ1-1
d_call: TRBD1
clone_size: NA
v_call: TRBV11-2
cdr3_aa: CASSSRTGVEAFF
cdr3_nt: TGTGCCAGCAGCTCAAGGACAGGGGTTGAAGCTTTCTTT

j_call: TRBJ2-5
d_call: TRBD1
clone_size: NA
v_call: TRBV13
cdr3_aa: CASSPWGQGEKETQYF
cdr3_nt: TGTGCCAGCAGCCCATGGGGACAGGGGGAGAAAGAGACCCAGTACTTC

j_call: TRBJ1-2
d_call: NA
clone_size: NA
v_call: TRBV19
cdr3_aa: CASKRSGLEGYTF
cdr3_nt: TGTGCCAGTAAAAGGAGCGGGCTCGAAGGCTACACCTTC

j_call: TRBJ2-7
d_call: TRBD2
clone_size: NA
v_call: TRBV2
cdr3_aa: CARRLAGTEQYF
cdr3_nt: TGTGCCCGAAGACTAGCGGGGACCGAGCAGTACTTC

j_call: TRBJ2-7
d_call: TRBD1
clone_size: once
v_call: TRBV6-6
cdr3_aa: CASSGTAYEQYF
cdr3_nt: TGTGCCAGCTCCGGGACAGCTTACGAGCAGTACTTC

j_call: TRBJ2-7
d_call: NA
clone_size: NA
v_call: TRBV27
cdr3_aa: CASSLSSGLLGHEQYF
cdr3_nt: TGTGCCAGCAGTTTAAGTTCAGGACTCCTTGGCCACGAGCAGTACTTC

j_call: TRBJ2-5
d_call: NA
clone_size: NA
v_call: TRBV6-5
cdr3_aa: CASSYAQGLPETQYF
cdr3_nt: TGTGCCAGCAGTTACGCCCAGGGTCTCCCAGAGACCCAGTACTTC

j_call: TRBJ2-7
d_call: NA
clone_size: NA
v_call: TRBV6-5
cdr3_aa: CASSGAGGGEQYF
cdr3_nt: TGTGCCAGCAGTGGTGCTGGGGGAGGCGAGCAGTACTTC

j_call: TRBJ1-2
d_call: NA
clone_size: NA
v_call: TRBV27
cdr3_aa: CASSLRQNNYGYTF
cdr3_nt: TGTGCCAGCAGTCTGAGACAGAATAACTATGGCTACACCTTC

j_call: TRBJ1-1
d_call: NA
clone_size: NA
v_call: TRBV10-3
cdr3_aa: CAISGTASPANTEAFF
cdr3_nt: TGTGCCATCAGTGGGACAGCGTCCCCGGCGAACACTGAAGCTTTCTTT

j_call: TRBJ2-7
d_call: TRBD1
clone_size: NA
v_call: TRBV28
cdr3_aa: CASSYRDRGSYEQYF
cdr3_nt: TGTGCCAGCAGTTACCGGGACAGGGGTTCCTACGAGCAGTACTTC

j_call: TRBJ2-1
d_call: NA
clone_size: NA
v_call: TRBV5-4
cdr3_aa: CASSRPARDEQFF
cdr3_nt: TGTGCCAGCAGCAGGCCCGCGAGGGATGAGCAGTTCTTC

j_call: TRBJ1-1
d_call: NA
clone_size: NA
v_call: TRBV30
cdr3_aa: CAWSVLSREAFF
cdr3_nt: TGTGCCTGGAGTGTACTTTCCAGGGAAGCTTTCTTT

j_call: TRBJ2-3
d_call: NA
clone_size: NA
v_call: TRBV27
cdr3_aa: CASSLNLWGRTDTQYF
cdr3_nt: TGTGCCAGCAGTCTTAACCTTTGGGGGCGCACAGATACGCAGTATTTT

j_call: TRBJ2-2
d_call: TRBD2
clone_size: few
v_call: TRBV25-1
cdr3_aa: CASSDGGRASGAGELFF
cdr3_nt: TGTGCCAGCAGTGATGGCGGGAGGGCCTCGGGGGCCGGGGAGCTGTTTTTT

j_call: TRBJ2-7
d_call: NA
clone_size: NA
v_call: TRBV9
cdr3_aa: CASSESAGQVGEQYF
cdr3_nt: TGTGCCAGCAGCGAGTCCGCGGGGCAGGTTGGGGAGCAGTACTTC

j_call: TRBJ1-5
d_call: NA
clone_size: NA
v_call: TRBV6-1
cdr3_aa: CASSEVRGQPQHF
cdr3_nt: TGTGCCAGCAGTGAAGTTCGGGGTCAGCCCCAGCATTTT

j_call: TRBJ1-1
d_call: NA
clone_size: NA
v_call: TRBV13
cdr3_aa: CASRTGGAGTEAFF
cdr3_nt: TGTGCCAGCAGAACGGGCGGGGCTGGGACTGAAGCTTTCTTT

j_call: TRBJ2-1
d_call: TRBD1
clone_size: NA
v_call: TRBV6-1
cdr3_aa: CASSDRGLTVRNEQFF
cdr3_nt: TGTGCCAGCAGTGACAGGGGGCTCACAGTTCGTAATGAGCAGTTCTTC

j_call: TRBJ1-1
d_call: TRBD1
clone_size: NA
v_call: TRBV5-1
cdr3_aa: CASSPDRGRVNTEAFF
cdr3_nt: TGCGCCAGCAGCCCAGACAGGGGGCGAGTGAACACTGAAGCTTTCTTT

j_call: TRBJ2-7
d_call: TRBD2
clone_size: NA
v_call: TRBV19
cdr3_aa: CASSIGTTLVEQYF
cdr3_nt: TGTGCCAGTAGTATCGGGACTACATTAGTCGAGCAGTACTTC

j_call: TRBJ1-2
d_call: NA
clone_size: NA
v_call: TRBV7-2
cdr3_aa: CASSLGGQNYGYTF
cdr3_nt: TGTGCCAGCAGCTTAGGGGGGCAGAACTATGGCTACACCTTC

j_call: TRBJ2-5
d_call: NA
clone_size: NA
v_call: TRBV6-5
cdr3_aa: CASTHGHGVQETQYF
cdr3_nt: TGTGCCAGCACCCACGGCCACGGGGTACAAGAGACCCAGTACTTC

j_call: TRBJ2-7
d_call: NA
clone_size: once
v_call: TRBV11-2
cdr3_aa: CASSSYRSYEQYF
cdr3_nt: TGTGCCAGCAGCTCTTACAGGTCCTACGAGCAGTACTTC

j_call: TRBJ2-5
d_call: TRBD2
clone_size: NA
v_call: TRBV6-5
cdr3_aa: CASSSGTSGGLTQYF
cdr3_nt: TGTGCCAGCAGTTCCGGGACTAGCGGGGGGTTGACCCAGTACTTC

j_call: TRBJ2-5
d_call: TRBD1
clone_size: NA
v_call: TRBV6-6
cdr3_aa: CASSGTGVSVTQYF
cdr3_nt: TGTGCCAGCAGTGGGACAGGGGTATCTGTGACCCAGTACTTC